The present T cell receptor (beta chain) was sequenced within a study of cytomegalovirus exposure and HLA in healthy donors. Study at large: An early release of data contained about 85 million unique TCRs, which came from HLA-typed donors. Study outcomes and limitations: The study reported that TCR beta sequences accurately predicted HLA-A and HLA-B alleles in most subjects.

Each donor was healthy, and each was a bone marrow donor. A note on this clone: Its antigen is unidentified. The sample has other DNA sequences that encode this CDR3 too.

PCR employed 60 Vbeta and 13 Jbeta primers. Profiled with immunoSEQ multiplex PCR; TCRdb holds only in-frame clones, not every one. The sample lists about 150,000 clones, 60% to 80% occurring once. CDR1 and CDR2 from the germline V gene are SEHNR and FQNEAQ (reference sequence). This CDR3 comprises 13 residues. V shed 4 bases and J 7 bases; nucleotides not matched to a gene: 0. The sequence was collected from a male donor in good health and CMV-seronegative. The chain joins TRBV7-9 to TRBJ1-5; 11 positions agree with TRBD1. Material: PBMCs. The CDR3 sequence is CASSWTGGQPQHF. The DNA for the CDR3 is TGTGCCAGCAGCTGGACAGGGGGCCAGCCCCAGCATTTT.